Each of the 18 T cell receptor beta chains below was sequenced from the same sample in a study of T-cell reconstitution after alpha-beta-depleted transplantation in children. Unique molecular identifiers were used in preparing the TCRbeta library. TCRdb called the PCR reads again in MiXCR, with one record for every CDR3 protein. The sample includes around 580,000 distinct CDR3 sequences, 27% of them seen just once. Sequences were derived from PBMCs, sampled before TCRalphabeta/CD19-depleted stem cell transplant. The receptors here all came from a boy under two years old with Wiskott-Aldrich syndrome, due to receive a stem cell transplant.

This clonotype occurred once. The DNA for the CDR3 is TGTGCCTGGAGTGTTGGCACAGGCTTTACCTACGAGCAGTACTTC. Protein: CAWSVGTGFTYEQYF. This sequence joins TRBV30 and TRBJ2-7, with TRBD1 as a possible D gene (5 bases). The CDR3 length is 15 residues. Looked up from germline, CDR1 is GTSNPN and CDR2 is SVGIG (reference sequence). V gave up 0 bases and J gave up 2 bases, with 14 bases separating them.

This clonotype was counted between two and nine times. This chain joins TRBV3-1 and TRBJ2-7; D uncertain. V was trimmed by 4 bases and J by 6 bases, leaving 13 bases between them. The CDR3 length is 13 residues. In germline, CDR1 is LGHDT, CDR2 YNNKEL (reference sequence). CDR3 residues: CASSRLGYTEQYF. For the CDR3, the DNA is TGTGCCAGCAGCCGTCTCGGGTATACCGAGCAGTACTTC.

This chain joins TRBV29-1 and TRBJ2-7; 7 bases line up with TRBD1. This CDR3 has 14 residues. CDR1 is SQVTM and CDR2 is ANQGSEA in the germline V gene. V trimming: 4 bases; J trimming: 0 bases; junction bases outside the gene matches: 6. This CDR3 reads CSVAEQGPSYEQYF. CDR3 nucleotide sequence: TGCAGCGTTGCGGAACAGGGGCCCTCCTACGAGCAGTACTTC.

The genes are TRBV28 and TRBJ1-5; D ambiguous. V lost 6 bases and J lost 3, with 3 bases in between. CDR3 length equals 11 residues. Germline CDR1 MDHEN, CDR2 SYDVKM. The CDR3 DNA is TGTGCCAGCAGAAACAATCAGCCCCAGCATTTT. It specifies CASRNNQPQHF.

In this sample, this clonotype turned up a few times. The chain couples TRBV3-1 to TRBJ2-4; D gene unclear. This CDR3 is 13 amino acids long. Germline V gene lookup returns CDR1 LGHDT and CDR2 YNNKEL (reference sequence). V lost 4 bases and J 10 bases, leaving 14 bases between the germline ends. This CDR3 reads CASSPDLLGIQYF. The CDR3 DNA reads as TGTGCCAGCAGCCCGGACCTCCTAGGGATTCAGTACTTC. Looking up the rest from reference TRBV3-1 and TRBJ2-4 gives the full variable domain: DTAVSQTPKYLVTQMGNDKSIKCEQNLGHDTMYWYKQDSKKFLKIMFSYNNKELIINETVPNRFSPKSPDKAHLNLHINSLELGDSAVYFCASSPDLLGIQYFGAGTRLSVL.

There are a few counts of this clonotype. The chain joins TRBV5-1 to TRBJ2-6; maybe TRBD1 (6 bases). The CDR3 spans 15 residues. CDR1 is SGHRS and CDR2 is YFSETQ in the germline V gene. V lost 9 bases and J 2 bases, leaving 15 bases between the germline ends. DNA for the CDR3: TGCGCCAACACAAAAGACAGGACTGGGGCCAACGTCCTGACTTTC. This sequence encodes CANTKDRTGANVLTF.

This clonotype appeared a few times. CDR3 region: CASSAAGTPNSPLHF. The DNA of the CDR3 is TGTGCCAGCAGCGCTGCCGGGACGCCAAATTCACCCCTCCACTTT. The gene calls are TRBV5-5 and TRBJ1-6; D possibly corresponds to TRBD1 (5 bases). The CDR3 consists of 15 residues. Germline-derived CDR1 and CDR2 are SGHKS and YYEKEE (reference sequence). V lost 4 bases and J 7 bases, leaving 15 bases between the germline ends.

This clonotype has more than one count but fewer than ten. The chain is built from TRBV24-1 and TRBJ2-5, with 8 bases that match TRBD1. The CDR3 consists of 15 residues. J was trimmed by 4 bases and V by 4 bases; bases with no gene match: 7. CDR1 is KGHDR and CDR2 is SFDVKD in the germline V gene. The CDR3 reads CATSDWTGLGETQYF. The CDR3 DNA is TGTGCCACCAGTGACTGGACAGGGCTCGGAGAGACCCAGTACTTC.

V usage is TRBV3-1 and J usage is TRBJ1-6; no clear D. The CDR3 is 17 amino acids. The germline CDR1 and CDR2 sequences are LGHDT and YNNKEL (reference sequence). The V gene lost 4 bases and the J gene lost 3 bases, with 16 bases spanning the gap. CDR3 bases: TGTGCCAGCAGCCCTACCTTTTCACCAGTCTATAATTCACCCCTCCACTTT. Its translation is CASSPTFSPVYNSPLHF.

The chain is built from TRBV10-3 and TRBJ2-1, with 7 positions matching TRBD2. Unmatched junction bases numbered 10, after V lost 0 bases and J lost 2 bases. This CDR3 is 18 amino acids long. Germline V gives CDR1 ENHRY, CDR2 SYGVKD. The CDR3 DNA is TGTGCCATCAGTGAGTCGACACTAGCGCTTCCGACCTACAATGAGCAGTTCTTC. This encodes CAISESTLALPTYNEQFF.

This sequence joins TRBV27 and TRBJ2-2; the D gene is possibly TRBD2 (6 bases). Germline V CDR1 and CDR2: MNHEY, SMNVEV (reference sequence). The CDR3 length is 16 residues. Between the trimmed V and J ends, which lost 7 bases and 2 bases, there was a span of 17 bases. The CDR3 DNA reads as TGTGCCAGCATGGTCGGGAGCGGTCCCAACACCGGGGAGCTGTTTTTT. Translating it yields CASMVGSGPNTGELFF.

This clonotype came up a few times. J is TRBJ2-1 and V is TRBV7-2, with a tentative D call TRBD1 (7 bases). Trimming stripped 5 bases from V and 2 bases from J, with 13 bases between. The CDR3 consists of 15 residues. Germline CDR1 reads SGHTA; CDR2 reads FQGNSA. CDR3 residues: CASSAGQNPYNEQFF. Written as DNA, the CDR3 is TGTGCCAGCAGCGCGGGACAGAATCCCTACAATGAGCAGTTCTTC.

This clonotype was seen more than once but under ten times. A read error may produce the germline difference seen at one junction end. The chain uses TRBV4-1 and TRBJ2-3; no definite D call. Germline CDR1 and CDR2: MGHRA and YSYEKL. The CDR3 is 14 residues long. CDR3 region: CASSQDGSTDTQYF. CDR3 DNA sequence: TGTGCCAGCAGCCAAGACGGGAGCACAGATACGCAGTATTTT.

The V call is TRBV5-6, the J call TRBJ2-6, with D possibly being TRBD1 or TRBD2 (6 bases each). The V gene lost 4 bases and the J gene lost 1 base, with 12 bases spanning the gap. The CDR3 runs to 16 residues. The germline V gene has CDR1 SGHDT and CDR2 YYEEEE. CDR3 residues: CASSPRRGSGANVLTF. The CDR3 nucleotides are TGTGCCAGCAGCCCAAGGAGGGGGTCTGGGGCCAACGTCCTGACTTTC.

In this sample, this clonotype turned up a few times. J is TRBJ2-3 and V is TRBV5-1; 7 bases are a match to TRBD1. V was clipped by 4 bases and J by 0 bases; unmatched bases: 8. The CDR3 totals 16 residues. CDR1 is SGHRS and CDR2 is YFSETQ in the germline V gene. The CDR3 loop reads CASSRNRGQSTDTQYF. CDR3 bases: TGCGCCAGCAGCCGTAACAGGGGTCAAAGCACAGATACGCAGTATTTT.

This chain joins TRBV6-1 and TRBJ2-1; the D is unclear. This CDR3 contains 13 residues. V lost 6 bases and J 9 bases, leaving 15 bases between the germline ends. CDR1 is MNHNS, CDR2 SASEGT, per germline. This chain's CDR3 is CASSDPTRTEQFF. The CDR3 DNA reads as TGTGCCAGCAGCGATCCCACAAGGACTGAGCAGTTCTTC.

This clonotype was counted between two and nine times. The J gene is TRBJ2-3, the V gene TRBV20-1; 7 bases line up with TRBD1. Germline trimming cut 3 bases from V and 4 bases from J; bases unmatched to any gene: 10. Germline V gene lookup returns CDR1 DFQATT and CDR2 SNEGSKA (reference sequence). This CDR3 is 15 amino acids long. Written as DNA, the CDR3 is TGCAGTGCTAGGTTTGGTTCAGGGGGTCCAGATACGCAGTATTTT. This gives the protein CSARFGSGGPDTQYF.

The chain joins TRBV20-1 to TRBJ1-5; D gene uncertain. Germline loops: CDR1 DFQATT, CDR2 SNEGSKA (reference sequence). The ends were cut back, 3 bases at V and 1 base at J, with 4 bases in the middle. This CDR3 is built from 12 residues. The CDR3 here is CSARVSNQPQHF. The CDR3 bases are TGCAGTGCTAGGGTCAGCAATCAGCCCCAGCATTTT.